One sample yielded the 17 T cell receptor beta chains listed below, sequenced in a study of shared clonotypes between healthy human individuals (dated by TCRdb to 2020 to 2021). Library prep was done by the immunoSEQ multiplex PCR assay. Drawn from immuneACCESS, this table holds only the in-frame rearrangements with V and J called that TCRdb kept. Clones are partly lost; checked studies trace under half to an unresolved V gene and leave the rest unexplained. Counted in this sample were 1,500,000 or so clones; over 95% of them appeared once. The ten largest clones capture over 1% of the sample. The sample comprised naive CD4+ T cells sorted from blood. The sample's cell subset or site label, in plain terms: CD45RA+ positively selected. Receptor source: a young man in good health.

This chain links TRBV11-1 with TRBJ2-7; D is unresolved. The ends were cut back, 4 bases at V and 2 bases at J, with 9 bases in the middle. This CDR3 is 13 amino acids long. Per the germline V gene, CDR1 is SGHAT and CDR2 is FQDESV (reference sequence). The CDR3 loop reads CASSSPVAYEQYF. The CDR3 DNA is TGTGCCAGCAGCTCCCCCGTCGCCTACGAGCAGTACTTC.

The V and J genes are TRBV2 and TRBJ1-2; unclear D gene. V was trimmed by 1 base and J by 1 base, leaving 4 bases between them. This CDR3 spans 13 amino acids. Germline CDR1 reads SNHLY; CDR2 reads FYNNEI. The CDR3 region is CASSEDFNYGYTF. In DNA form, the CDR3 reads TGTGCCAGCAGTGAAGACTTTAACTATGGCTACACCTTC.

This chain connects TRBV5-6 to TRBJ2-7, with 14 bases that match TRBD2. The CDR3 has 16 amino acids. The germline gives CDR1 SGHDT, CDR2 YYEEEE. Unmatched junction bases numbered 5, after V lost 2 bases and J lost 4 bases. CDR3 region: CASSFLGTSGSYEQYF. The CDR3 bases are TGTGCCAGCAGCTTCCTGGGGACTAGCGGGAGTTACGAGCAGTACTTC.

Only one count was recorded for this clone. This sequence joins TRBV7-8 and TRBJ2-3; D may be TRBD2 (6 bases). CDR3 length equals 19 residues. V was clipped by 5 bases and J by 0 bases, with 24 bases between them. Germline V CDR1 and CDR2: SGHVS, FQNEAQ. CDR3: CASSPRRSSGVASTDTQYF. CDR3 nucleotide sequence: TGTGCCAGCAGCCCCCGGAGGAGTAGCGGCGTAGCTAGCACAGATACGCAGTATTTT. The full variable domain, with the rest looked up from reference TRBV7-8 and TRBJ2-3, is GAGVSQSPRYKVAKRGQDVALRCDPISGHVSLFWYQQALGQGPEFLTYFQNEAQLDKSGLPSDRFFAERPEGSVSTLKIQRTQQEDSAVYLCASSPRRSSGVASTDTQYFGPGTRLTVL.

The V gene is TRBV5-1, the J gene TRBJ2-2; TRBD1 might be the D (6 bases). Germline V gene data show CDR1 as SGHRS and CDR2 as YFSETQ. V dropped 3 bases and J dropped 0 bases, with 12 bases sitting between them. The length of the CDR3 is 16 residues. The chain's CDR3 is CASSSGQIANTGELFF. In DNA, the CDR3 is TGCGCCAGCAGCTCCGGACAGATCGCGAACACCGGGGAGCTGTTTTTT.

The chain employs TRBV14 and TRBJ2-5; TRBD1 matches at 8 bases. This CDR3 has 16 residues. The trim removed 2 bases at V and 6 bases at J, leaving 11 bases unmatched. CDR1 and CDR2 from the germline V gene are SGHDN and FVKESK. The CDR3 nucleotides read TGTGCCAGCAGCCAACGGCCAGGGGGCGCATTGAAGACCCAGTACTTC. Its translation is CASSQRPGGALKTQYF.

The chain links TRBV11-3 to TRBJ2-3; possibly TRBD2 for D (6 bases). Trimming removed 5 bases from V and 4 bases from J, with 19 bases in between. CDR3 length: 16 residues. Germline V gene sequence: CDR1 SGHNT, CDR2 YENEEA. This CDR3 reads CASSHRLGGAADTQYF. DNA for the CDR3: TGTGCCAGCAGCCACCGTCTCGGGGGAGCGGCAGATACGCAGTATTTT.

The V and J genes are TRBV29-1 and TRBJ2-5; TRBD2 is a possible D gene (7 bases). From germline, CDR1 is SQVTM and CDR2 ANQGSEA. V was shortened by 6 bases and J by 4 bases, with 15 bases between the two germline ends. The CDR3 is 13 residues long. The CDR3, as DNA: TGCAGCGTGGGAGGGGGGGCAGGAGAGACCCAGTACTTC. Translating gives CSVGGGAGETQYF.

This chain connects TRBV15 to TRBJ2-2, with D possibly matching TRBD2 (5 bases). With 6 bases removed from V and 5 bases from J, the gap between germline ends came to 13 bases. This CDR3 has 14 residues. CDR1 and CDR2 (germline): LNHNV, YYDKDF (reference sequence). The CDR3 region is CATRRVGGTGELFF. CDR3 in DNA: TGTGCCACCAGAAGGGTGGGCGGGACCGGGGAGCTGTTTTTT. The complete variable domain, with remaining parts taken from reference TRBV15 and TRBJ2-2, reads DAMVIQNPRYQVTQFGKPVTLSCSQTLNHNVMYWYQQKSSQAPKLLFHYYDKDFNNEADTPDNFQSRRPNTSFCFLDIRSPGLGDTAMYLCATRRVGGTGELFFGEGSRLTVL.

The chain is built from TRBV5-3 and TRBJ2-3, with D possibly being TRBD1 (6 bases). TRBV5-3 is filed as an ORF, its function uncertain. This CDR3 spans 18 amino acids. V dropped 3 bases and J dropped 2 bases, with 22 bases sitting between them. CDR3 bases: TGTGCCAGAAGCTCCGATTATTTACAGGGAAGTTCCACAGATACGCAGTATTTT. It is translated as CARSSDYLQGSSTDTQYF.

The genes are TRBV11-2 and TRBJ1-2; TRBD1 matches at 7 bases. CDR1 is SGHAT, CDR2 FQNNGV, per germline. V dropped 1 base and J dropped 8; count of bases not matched to a gene: 10. The CDR3 sequence is 15 residues long. Written as DNA, the CDR3 is TGTGCCAGCAGCTTAGTGCCAGGGGGAAGAGGAGGCTACACCTTC. It is translated as CASSLVPGGRGGYTF.

This clone is a singleton in its sample. This sequence joins TRBV10-3 and TRBJ2-1; D is perhaps TRBD2 (6 bases). The CDR3 loop spans 17 amino acids. V dropped 0 bases and J dropped 5 bases, with 17 bases sitting between them. The V gene's germline CDR1 is ENHRY and CDR2 SYGVKD. The CDR3 sequence is CAISESIGVAEDNEQFF. For the CDR3, the DNA is TGTGCCATCAGTGAGTCAATTGGGGTAGCGGAGGACAATGAGCAGTTCTTC.

Note on this clone: The sample has other DNA sequences that encode this CDR3 too. The chain uses TRBV19 and TRBJ2-7, with 10 bases that match TRBD1. The CDR3 covers 13 residues. Trimming removed 4 bases from V and 3 bases from J; junction bases left unmatched: 0. The germline V gene encodes CDR1 LNHDA and CDR2 SQIVND (reference sequence). The CDR3 sequence is CASSRTGGYEQYF. As DNA, the CDR3 is TGTGCCAGTAGTAGGACAGGGGGCTACGAGCAGTACTTC.

The V and J genes are TRBV5-4 and TRBJ2-3; a possible D gene is TRBD1 (5 bases). Trimming removed 6 bases at V and 4 bases at J, with 18 bases between. In germline, CDR1 is SGHNT, CDR2 YYREEE (reference sequence). This CDR3 is built from 15 residues. The CDR3 coding sequence is TGTGCCAGCAAACCCGGCGGCAGGGATTCAGATACGCAGTATTTT. Protein product: CASKPGGRDSDTQYF.

CDR3 DNA: TGTGCCAGCAGCTCCCCAAAAGGTAAAGAAGAGACCCAGTACTTC. Translation: CASSSPKGKEETQYF. The J gene is TRBJ2-5, the V gene TRBV5-4; D unclear. This CDR3 contains 15 residues. V was trimmed by 3 bases and J by 3 bases, leaving 15 bases between them. From germline, CDR1 is SGHNT and CDR2 YYREEE (reference sequence).

The V call is TRBV10-3, the J call TRBJ2-5; D might be TRBD1 or TRBD2, each matching 5 bases. In germline, CDR1 is ENHRY, CDR2 SYGVKD. Trimming removed 0 bases at V and 7 bases at J, with 18 bases between. The length of the CDR3 is 16 residues. CDR3 coding DNA: TGTGCCATCAGTGAGTCCTCGGGGCTACACGATGGGACCCAGTACTTC. Its protein product is CAISESSGLHDGTQYF.

This sequence joins TRBV5-6 and TRBJ2-5; perhaps TRBD1 as D (5 bases). Germline CDR1 SGHDT, CDR2 YYEEEE. With 2 bases removed from V and 3 bases from J, the gap between germline ends came to 11 bases. The CDR3 sequence is 14 residues long. CDR3: CASSFLDKKETQYF. The CDR3 bases are TGTGCCAGCAGCTTTTTGGACAAAAAAGAGACCCAGTACTTC.